Sequencing of this T cell receptor (beta chain) was carried out in a study of Graves' ophthalmopathy and Graves' hyperthyroidism (dated by TCRdb to 2016 to 2019). Background on the whole study: Peripheral blood samples were taken at the time of initial diagnosis, before any treatment was given. In total, approximately 130 blood samples were TCR-sequenced: 40 to 45 ophthalmopathy, 80 or so hyperthyroidism and roughly 17 hyperthyroidism-to-ophthalmopathy patients. After sampling, hyperthyroidism patients received methimazole starting at 30 mg daily, and ophthalmopathy patients received high-dose intravenous methylprednisolone. The independent validation cohort included approximately 19 hyperthyroidism patients plus 17 patients who later progressed from hyperthyroidism to ophthalmopathy. In roughly 6 hyperthyroidism patients, T-cell repertoires of thyroid tissue and blood were compared. To explore V-J signatures that separate ophthalmopathy from hyperthyroidism, a discovery set of 95 to 100 patients was enrolled, consisting of 40 to 45 with ophthalmopathy and 55 to 65 with stable hyperthyroidism. The approximately 90 discovery patients were divided at random into training and test sets in a 7:3 ratio. The study used signatures of the TCR beta repertoire to tell Graves' ophthalmopathy apart from Graves' hyperthyroidism and to predict which patients would progress to ophthalmopathy. Here is what the overall study found, with its caveats: In cross-validation, the 13-signature model distinguished ophthalmopathy from stable hyperthyroidism with approximately 90% sensitivity and 81% to 83% specificity, and in the test set the corresponding values were about 80% and 75%. No statistical method was used to set the sample size in advance, and the investigators knew which group each participant was assigned to. In validation, the model predicted ophthalmopathy progression with less than 71% sensitivity and about 77% specificity; more than ten predicted patients were CT-confirmed with GO in a median of around 6.5 months. Most expanded thyroid clonotypes with a frequency above 0.001 also appeared in blood, which suggests that blood repertoires may reflect the immune response in the thyroid.

Ophthalmopathy patients were characterized by moderately to severely active disease, a Clinical Activity Score of at least 3, a NOSPECS grade of at least 4, and a disease duration under 3 months. Patients were excluded if they had other autoimmune diseases, uncontrolled infections, pregnancy or lactation. Diagnosis was based on clinical symptoms, serum thyroxine, TRAb, thyroid ultrasound and orbital computed tomography. Using Ficoll-Paque density gradient centrifugation, PBMCs were isolated from 9.5 to 10 ml of fresh peripheral blood. Total RNA was extracted using Trizol reagent, and RNA quality was checked on an Agilent 2100 Bioanalyzer. Trimming takes 7 bases from V and 4 bases from J, and the germline ends sit 31 bases apart. As encoded in the germline V gene (reference sequence), CDR1 is LNHDA while CDR2 is SQIVND. The CDR3 runs 19 amino acids, cysteine and phenylalanine included. The retained sequence is limited to the CDR3, 57 bases, with the frame set at the first base.

At least ten counts were recorded for this clonotype. The specificity of this receptor is unknown. Qualities for individual bases were not recorded, and no much larger clone is one base off. TCR beta CDR3 regions were amplified from RNA transcripts for repertoire sequencing. The first round of RT-PCR was done with HTBI primers and the Qiagen OneStep RT-PCR kit, and was followed by a second round of multiplex PCR, then size selection and purification. The libraries underwent paired-end sequencing with 100 bp reads on an Illumina HiSeq2000. The paper's processing steps were these. SOAPnuke was used to process the reads, throwing out any read that had adapters, had uncalled bases, had a mean Phred below 15, or lacked an exact constant-primer or identifier match. High-quality paired reads were merged with COPE v1.2.5. Each unique nucleotide sequence was treated as a clonotype, and MiTCR v1.1 was used to align the clonotypes to the IMGT TRB V, D and J references. The analysis was limited to V-J combinations with a frequency above 0.0001, which together covered 99% to 99.2% of the repertoires. A TCR clonal expansion and chaos score per V-J combination was defined as the ratio of F50 clonal expansion to chaos observed in the TCRdist matrix. Features were reduced by Welch's t-statistics and random forest to 10 to 15 V-J combinations, which fed a naive Bayes classifier. The similarity between thyroid and blood repertoires was quantified using the Morisita-Horn index. TCRdb handled the public reads itself, with Q25 trimming in fastp and clone calling in MiXCR, and kept productive beta chains. When rows share a CDR3 protein, they turn into one entry using the most common DNA and genes. Clone size and V and J calls follow TCRdb, not the original study. In this sample the table shows over 450,000 distinct CDR3 sequences, around 15% of which occur a single time. Over 8% of the sample rests with the top ten.

The specimen was blood. This receptor was identified in a woman in her twenties or thirties with Graves' ophthalmopathy. Donor details come from another sample of the same person, matched by shared clones. The chain couples TRBV19 to TRBJ1-1, and possibly TRBD1, on 5 matching bases. At the DNA level, the sequence is TGTGCCAGTACCACCCTGGTGGGTCAGGGATCTTACTTGGGCACTGAAGCTTTCTTT. Translated, this is CASTTLVGQGSYLGTEAFF.